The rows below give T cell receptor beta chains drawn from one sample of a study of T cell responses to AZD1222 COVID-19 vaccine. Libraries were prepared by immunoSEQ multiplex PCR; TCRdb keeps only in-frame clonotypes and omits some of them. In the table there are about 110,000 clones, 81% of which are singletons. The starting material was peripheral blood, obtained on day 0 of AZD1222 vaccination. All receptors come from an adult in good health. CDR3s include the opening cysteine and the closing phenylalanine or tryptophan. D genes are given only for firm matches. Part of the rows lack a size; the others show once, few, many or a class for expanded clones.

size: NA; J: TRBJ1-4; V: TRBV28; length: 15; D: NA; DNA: TGTGCCAGCAGTTTATGGGACACCTTTAATGAAAAACTGTTTTTT; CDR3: CASSLWDTFNEKLFF
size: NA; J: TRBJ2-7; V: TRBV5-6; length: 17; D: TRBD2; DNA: TGTGCCAGCAGCTTGGAAAAAGGACTAGCGGGAGTCTACGAGCAGTACTTC; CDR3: CASSLEKGLAGVYEQYF
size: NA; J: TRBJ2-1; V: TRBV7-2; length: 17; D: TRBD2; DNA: TGTGCCAGCAGCACGCCGCTGAGCGGGGTCTCCTACAATGAGCAGTTCTTC; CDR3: CASSTPLSGVSYNEQFF
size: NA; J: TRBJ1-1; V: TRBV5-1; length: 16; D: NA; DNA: TGCGCCAGCAGCTTGGGAACCGGGCGCGGGGGCACTGAAGCTTTCTTT; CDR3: CASSLGTGRGGTEAFF
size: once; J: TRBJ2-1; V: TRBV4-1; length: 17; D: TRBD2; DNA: TGCGCCAGCAGCCAAGATGGGGCGGGAGGGCCACTCGATGAGCAGTTCTTC; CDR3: CASSQDGAGGPLDEQFF
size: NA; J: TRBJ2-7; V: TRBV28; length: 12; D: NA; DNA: TGTGCCAGCAGTTTAAAGGGGAGGGAGCAGTACTTC; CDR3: CASSLKGREQYF
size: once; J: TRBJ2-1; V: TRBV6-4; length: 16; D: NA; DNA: TGTGCCAGCAGTGACTCGCGGAATAGTGCCCCCAATGAGCAGTTCTTC; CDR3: CASSDSRNSAPNEQFF
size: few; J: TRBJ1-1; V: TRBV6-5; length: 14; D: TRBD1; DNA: TGTGCCAGCAGTTCCGGGACAGGAAACACTGAAGCTTTCTTT; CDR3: CASSSGTGNTEAFF
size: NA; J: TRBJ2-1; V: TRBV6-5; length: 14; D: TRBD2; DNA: TGTGCCAGCTGGGGGGGAGCGGTGGGCAATGAGCAGTTCTTC; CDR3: CASWGGAVGNEQFF
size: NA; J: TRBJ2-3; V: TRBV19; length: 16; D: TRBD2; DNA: TGTGCCAGTAGGACCACTAGCGGGGGGGCCGCAGATACGCAGTATTTT; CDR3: CASRTTSGGAADTQYF